These 30 T cell receptor beta chains were all obtained from the same sample, sequenced in a study of blood T cell repertoires in COVID-19 (dated by TCRdb to 2019 to 2021). The receptor library was made with the immunoSEQ multiplex PCR assay. In its TCRdb copy, this immuneACCESS table keeps in-frame sequences only and misses some clones. Where compared with another copy, unresolved V genes explain less than half of these, and the others have no known cause. The sample table records 80,000 to 130,000 clones; just under 95% of these occur just once. The top ten hold around 5.7% of the sample. The sequencing input was peripheral blood. These TCRs come from a man aged 65 to 79 with acute or convalescent COVID-19.

The chain is built from TRBV19 and TRBJ2-3; 9 bases are shared with TRBD2. CDR1 LNHDA and CDR2 SQIVND come from the germline V gene (reference sequence). The CDR3 covers 15 residues. V gave up 6 bases and J gave up 5 bases; unmatched junction bases: 9. The CDR3 loop reads CASRDPGLAIDTQYF. As DNA, the CDR3 is TGTGCCAGTAGAGACCCGGGACTAGCCATAGATACGCAGTATTTT.

The CDR3 DNA reads as TGTGCCAGCGGGGGGGCAAGTTCACCCCTCCACTTT. Its translation: CASGGASSPLHF. The gene calls are TRBV2 and TRBJ1-6; D possibly corresponds to TRBD1 (6 bases). The CDR3 sequence is 12 residues long. Between the trimmed V and J ends, which lost 8 bases and 9 bases, there was a span of 11 bases. Germline V gene sequence: CDR1 SNHLY, CDR2 FYNNEI.

The J gene is TRBJ1-5, the V gene TRBV6-6; 7 positions agree with TRBD1. V lost 7 bases and J lost 5; bases outside the gene matches: 8. Germline loops: CDR1 MNHNY, CDR2 SVGAGI (reference sequence). The CDR3 extends over 14 amino acids. CDR3: CASTVQGSHQPQHF. The CDR3 nucleotides read TGTGCCAGCACCGTACAGGGGAGCCATCAGCCCCAGCATTTT.

The rearrangement joins TRBV19 to TRBJ1-1; the D gene is possibly TRBD1 (5 bases). Germline CDR1 LNHDA, CDR2 SQIVND (reference sequence). There are 17 residues in the CDR3. Trimming removed 5 bases from V and 0 bases from J, with 19 bases in between. The CDR3 region is CASSGAGHLLMNTEAFF. The CDR3 DNA reads TGTGCCAGTAGTGGGGCAGGGCACCTTCTTATGAACACTGAAGCTTTCTTT.

The rearrangement uses TRBV5-4 and TRBJ1-1; D may be TRBD1 (6 bases). The CDR3 is made up of 13 amino acids. V gave up 1 base and J gave up 6 bases, with 10 bases separating them. Germline CDR1 is SGHNT and CDR2 is YYREEE (reference sequence). CDR3 nucleotides: TGTGCCAGCAGCTTGACAGGGTTTCCTGAAGCTTTCTTT. Translation gives CASSLTGFPEAFF.

This clone was observed once. V and J are TRBV5-3 and TRBJ2-5; TRBD1 matches at 7 bases. TRBV5-3 has ORF status, its function being uncertain. The CDR3 spans 16 residues. Losses at the gene ends were 6 bases for V and 5 bases for J; bases not matched to a gene: 16. The CDR3 DNA sequence: TGTGCCAGAATCCCTGGGGGCACAGGGGCACAGGAGACCCAGTACTTC. Translating gives CARIPGGTGAQETQYF.

In its sample, this clone was seen once. V is TRBV19 and J is TRBJ1-1; no clear D gene. V lost 2 bases and J 6 bases, leaving 13 bases between the germline ends. The CDR3 runs 14 residues. From germline, CDR1 is LNHDA and CDR2 SQIVND (reference sequence). CDR3 DNA sequence: TGTGCCAGTAGTATAAGAAGGCAGGCCCCTGAAGCTTTCTTT. This sequence encodes CASSIRRQAPEAFF. Looking up the rest from reference TRBV19 and TRBJ1-1 gives the full variable domain: DGGITQSPKYLFRKEGQNVTLSCEQNLNHDAMYWYRQDPGQGLRLIYYSQIVNDFQKGDIAEGYSVSREKKESFPLTVTSAQKNPTAFYLCASSIRRQAPEAFFGQGTRLTVV.

V usage is TRBV4-2 and J usage is TRBJ1-1, with D hard to call. There are 15 residues in the CDR3. V lost 0 bases and J 1 base, leaving 9 bases between the germline ends. CDR1 is LGHNA and CDR2 is YNFKEQ in the germline V gene. CDR3 sequence (DNA): TGTGCCAGCAGCCAAGAGTTTAACGGGAACACTGAAGCTTTCTTT. This translates into CASSQEFNGNTEAFF.

The V call is TRBV27, the J call TRBJ2-7, with a tentative D call TRBD1 (6 bases). V lost 8 bases, J lost 0 bases, and 17 bases lay in between. The CDR3 is 15 amino acids. CDR1 MNHEY and CDR2 SMNVEV come from the germline V gene (reference sequence). CDR3: CASGAGTPSSYEQYF. The CDR3, as DNA: TGTGCCAGCGGGGCCGGGACACCTAGCTCCTACGAGCAGTACTTC.

Concerning this clone: The junction does not match germline at one end; this may be a read error. The V and J genes are TRBV5-1 and TRBJ2-3, with TRBD2 matching over 10 bases. Germline CDR1 is SGHRS and CDR2 is YFSETQ. CDR3 length: 15 amino acids. The CDR3 loop reads CARSGGGPRTDTQYF. The CDR3 region has the DNA TGCGCCCGCAGCGGGGGGGGGCCACGCACAGATACGCAGTATTTT.

The rearrangement joins TRBV27 to TRBJ2-1; 7 bases fit TRBD2. Germline values: CDR1 MNHEY, CDR2 SMNVEV (reference sequence). V shed 4 bases and J 1 base; nucleotides not matched to a gene: 13. The CDR3 loop spans 18 amino acids. CDR3: CASSSTLAGPGSYNEQFF. Written as DNA, the CDR3 is TGTGCCAGCAGTTCGACGTTAGCGGGCCCGGGATCCTACAATGAGCAGTTCTTC.

The chain joins TRBV5-4 to TRBJ2-5; TRBD2 matches at 8 bases. The V and J ends lost 0 bases and 1 base, in that order; junction bases with no gene match: 2. Germline V CDR1 and CDR2: SGHNT, YYREEE (reference sequence). CDR3 length equals 15 residues. The CDR3 reads CASSLERGRQETQYF. The CDR3 DNA reads as TGTGCCAGCAGCTTGGAGCGGGGGCGCCAAGAGACCCAGTACTTC.

The chain couples TRBV15 to TRBJ1-5; D uncertain. Per germline, CDR1 LNHNV and CDR2 YYDKDF (reference sequence). CDR3 length equals 13 residues. Trimming took off 0 bases at V and 4 bases at J, with 4 bases between the two ends. CDR3 residues: CATSRDLNQPQHF. As DNA, the CDR3 is TGTGCCACCAGCAGAGATCTGAATCAGCCCCAGCATTTT. Full variable domain (missing parts from reference TRBV15 and TRBJ1-5): DAMVIQNPRYQVTQFGKPVTLSCSQTLNHNVMYWYQQKSSQAPKLLFHYYDKDFNNEADTPDNFQSRRPNTSFCFLDIRSPGLGDTAMYLCATSRDLNQPQHFGDGTRLSIL.

The V and J genes are TRBV19 and TRBJ1-4; D is possibly TRBD1 (5 bases). Per the germline V gene, CDR1 is LNHDA and CDR2 is SQIVND (reference sequence). The CDR3 spans 15 residues. Trimming removed 6 bases at V and 3 bases at J, with 14 bases between. CDR3 residues: CASRRYDSPNEKLFF. CDR3 bases: TGTGCCAGTAGGAGATATGACAGCCCTAATGAAAAACTGTTTTTT.

This chain connects TRBV5-1 to TRBJ2-1; TRBD2 aligns across 10 bases. V lost 4 bases, J lost 0 bases, and 7 bases stayed unmatched. In germline, CDR1 is SGHRS, CDR2 YFSETQ. The CDR3 totals 17 residues. CDR3 protein: CASSRSSGGSSYNEQFF. Written as DNA, the CDR3 is TGCGCCAGCAGCCGCTCTAGCGGGGGTAGCTCCTACAATGAGCAGTTCTTC. Together with reference TRBV5-1 and TRBJ2-1, the CDR3 gives the full variable domain: KAGVTQTPRYLIKTRGQQVTLSCSPISGHRSVSWYQQTPGQGLQFLFEYFSETQRNKGNFPGRFSGRQFSNSRSEMNVSTLELGDSALYLCASSRSSGGSSYNEQFFGPGTRLTVL.

The rearrangement uses TRBV11-2 and TRBJ2-7; D is possibly TRBD2 (5 bases). The ends were cut back, 5 bases at V and 1 base at J, with 12 bases in the middle. Germline CDR1 is SGHAT and CDR2 is FQNNGV. The CDR3 has 14 residues. The CDR3 region is CASSLPWESYEQYF. CDR3 bases: TGTGCCAGCAGCCTGCCGTGGGAGTCCTACGAGCAGTACTTC. Together with reference TRBV11-2 and TRBJ2-7, the CDR3 gives the full variable domain: EAGVAQSPRYKIIEKRQSVAFWCNPISGHATLYWYQQILGQGPKLLIQFQNNGVVDDSQLPKDRFSAERLKGVDSTLKIQPAKLEDSAVYLCASSLPWESYEQYFGPGTRLTVT.

J is TRBJ2-2 and V is TRBV28; D remains unclear. Germline CDR1 is MDHEN and CDR2 is SYDVKM. CDR3 length equals 12 residues. Deletions cut 4 bases from V and 4 bases from J, with 4 bases between. The DNA for the CDR3 is TGTGCCAGCAGTTCCTCCACCGGGGAGCTGTTTTTT. Translated, it gives CASSSSTGELFF.

The chain is built from TRBV7-2 and TRBJ2-3; 9 nucleotides line up with TRBD1. The CDR3 is made up of 16 amino acids. Germline lookup yields CDR1 SGHTA and CDR2 FQGNSA. Trimming removed 5 bases from V and 2 bases from J; junction bases left unmatched: 8. The CDR3 here is CASSGDGTGITDTQYF. The CDR3, as DNA: TGTGCCAGCAGCGGAGACGGGACAGGGATCACAGATACGCAGTATTTT.

The chain combines TRBV24-1 with TRBJ2-1, with D perhaps TRBD1 (7 bases). Germline V gene lookup returns CDR1 KGHDR and CDR2 SFDVKD. CDR3 length: 16 amino acids. V lost 6 bases and J 0 bases, leaving 14 bases between the germline ends. The CDR3 protein is CATSPGGTNSYNEQFF. CDR3 DNA sequence: TGTGCCACCAGTCCAGGGGGGACAAACTCCTACAATGAGCAGTTCTTC.

This clone was observed a single time. The chain employs TRBV4-3 and TRBJ2-1; a weak D match, TRBD1 (6 bases). Germline V gene sequence: CDR1 LGHNA, CDR2 YSLEER. The CDR3 is 14 residues long. V lost 1 base, J lost 3 bases, and 7 bases lay in between. The CDR3 sequence is CASSQAGVYNEQFF. CDR3 DNA sequence: TGCGCCAGCAGCCAAGCAGGGGTCTACAATGAGCAGTTCTTC.

About this clone: At one of its ends the junction is not consistent with the germline gene, which may arise from a read error. This sequence joins TRBV6-5 and TRBJ1-1; D call uncertain. The CDR3 covers 13 residues. In germline, CDR1 is MNHEY, CDR2 SVGAGI. This CDR3 is CASSNSEEAEAFF. The CDR3 DNA reads TGTGCCAGCAGTAACTCGGAAGAGGCTGAAGCTTTCTTT.

The chain is built from TRBV19 and TRBJ1-3; 8 bases agree with TRBD1. J was trimmed by 4 bases and V by 10 bases; bases with no gene match: 9. Germline CDR1 is LNHDA and CDR2 is SQIVND (reference sequence). There are 14 residues in the CDR3. The CDR3 is CATVDRGYGNTIYF. DNA of the CDR3: TGTGCCACCGTCGACAGGGGCTACGGAAACACCATATATTTT.

The rearrangement uses TRBV7-9 and TRBJ1-3; D is possibly TRBD1 (6 bases). This CDR3 contains 15 residues. Trimming pared 5 bases from V and 1 base from J, leaving 12 bases between. Germline V gene lookup returns CDR1 SEHNR and CDR2 FQNEAQ (reference sequence). The CDR3 loop is CASSLDRGSGNTIYF. The CDR3 nucleotides are TGTGCCAGCAGCCTGGACAGAGGATCTGGAAACACCATATATTTT.

The J gene is TRBJ2-1, the V gene TRBV6-5, with 11 nucleotides matching TRBD2. Unmatched junction bases numbered 4, after V lost 2 bases and J lost 4 bases. This CDR3 is 16 amino acids long. Germline CDR1 is MNHEY and CDR2 is SVGAGI. CDR3: CASSYISGGAYNEQFF. The CDR3 DNA follows: TGTGCCAGCAGTTACATTAGCGGGGGGGCTTACAATGAGCAGTTCTTC.

The J gene is TRBJ1-2, the V gene TRBV5-6; D gene uncertain. CDR1 is SGHDT, CDR2 YYEEEE, per germline. This CDR3 region has 16 residues. Trimming took off 2 bases at V and 4 bases at J, with 18 bases between the two ends. CDR3 loop: CASSFTQSSFRYGYTF. In DNA form, the CDR3 reads TGTGCCAGCAGCTTCACACAGAGTTCTTTCCGCTATGGCTACACCTTC.

The chain employs TRBV24-1 and TRBJ1-4; 7 bases agree with TRBD1. The ends lost 0 bases at V and 4 bases at J; junction bases unmatched: 7. The germline V gene has CDR1 KGHDR and CDR2 SFDVKD. The CDR3 is 17 residues long. This CDR3 is CATSDLPRNRGNEKLFF. DNA for the CDR3: TGTGCCACCAGTGATTTGCCCCGAAACAGGGGTAATGAAAAACTGTTTTTT.

CDR3 nucleotide sequence: TGTGCCAGCAGTTACACCGGGACTAGCGGGAGGGCCTCGACCTACGAGCAGTACTTC. Protein sequence: CASSYTGTSGRASTYEQYF. This chain connects TRBV6-2 or TRBV6-3 to TRBJ2-7; 16 positions match TRBD2. Trimming cost V 2 bases and J 2 bases; bases outside gene matches: 9. Germline-derived CDR1 and CDR2 are MNHEY and SVGEGT. The CDR3 is 19 residues long.

This chain connects TRBV29-1 to TRBJ1-2; TRBD1 is a possible D gene (5 bases). V was cut by 4 bases and J by 3 bases, with 9 bases left in between. The CDR3 totals 12 residues. Germline CDR1 reads SQVTM; CDR2 reads ANQGSEA. DNA of the CDR3: TGCAGCGTTGTTGACAGATACTATGGCTACACCTTC. It translates to CSVVDRYYGYTF.

In its sample, this clone was seen many times. The chain has TRBV4-3 and TRBJ2-7; a possible D gene is TRBD2 (5 bases). In germline, CDR1 is LGHNA, CDR2 YSLEER. This CDR3 is built from 14 residues. V was pared by 1 base and J by 6 bases, with 13 bases between. The CDR3 reads CASSQVDLAGEQYF. The CDR3, as DNA: TGCGCCAGCAGCCAAGTCGACCTAGCAGGCGAGCAGTACTTC.

The V call is TRBV18, the J call TRBJ2-1; D is unclear. The germline V and J ends were trimmed by 3 bases and 2 bases, with 8 bases remaining between them. Looked up from germline, CDR1 is KGHSH and CDR2 is LQKENI. The CDR3 is 14 residues long. The DNA for the CDR3 is TGTGCCAGCTCACCGTCGCGGACCTACAATGAGCAGTTCTTC. This sequence encodes CASSPSRTYNEQFF.